This TCR beta chain was sequenced in a study of shared clonotypes between healthy human individuals. About the study: A donor's plate count was three for CD4 naive and three for CD4 memory; CD8 naive had two and CD8 memory one. Study observations and caveats: Shared across a few donors were about 4.6% of the naive CD4 clonotypes.

Only in-frame clones appear in the TCRdb table, and some are missing; sequencing was by immunoSEQ multiplex PCR. The sample lists millions of clones, 85% to 95% occurring once. Splitting of CD4+ cells produced CD45RA+ naive and CD45RA-negative memory subsets. In the case of this clone: What it binds is unknown.

V lost 2 bases, J lost 2 bases, and 3 bases stayed unmatched. This CDR3 spans 15 amino acids. Germline V gene data show CDR1 as SGHRS and CDR2 as YFSETQ. The sample was naive CD4+ T cells sorted from blood. Subset described: CD45RA+ positively selected. The chain employs TRBV5-1 and TRBJ2-2; 7 bases map to TRBD1. The source is a man aged 18 to 30 in good health. The CDR3 nucleotides read TGCGCCAGCAGCTTCGACAGGGCCAACACCGGGGAGCTGTTTTTT. This codes for CASSFDRANTGELFF.